The present T cell receptor beta chain was sequenced within a study of cytomegalovirus exposure and HLA in healthy donors. Profiling relied on immunoSEQ multiplex PCR, and the TCRdb table lists in-frame clones only, not all of them. This table holds approximately 150,000 clones, 87% found once. The CDR3 consists of 14 residues. V shed 3 bases and J 6 bases; nucleotides not matched to a gene: 5. CDR1 GTSNPN and CDR2 SVGIG come from the germline V gene (reference sequence). The chain recombines TRBV30 with TRBJ2-3; 11 positions agree with TRBD2. The TCR originated in a man aged 18 to 29 in good health and CMV-seropositive. The sequenced sample consisted of PBMCs. The CDR3 DNA reads TGTGCCTGGAGGACTAGCGGGACCGCTGATACGCAGTATTTT. It specifies CAWRTSGTADTQYF.